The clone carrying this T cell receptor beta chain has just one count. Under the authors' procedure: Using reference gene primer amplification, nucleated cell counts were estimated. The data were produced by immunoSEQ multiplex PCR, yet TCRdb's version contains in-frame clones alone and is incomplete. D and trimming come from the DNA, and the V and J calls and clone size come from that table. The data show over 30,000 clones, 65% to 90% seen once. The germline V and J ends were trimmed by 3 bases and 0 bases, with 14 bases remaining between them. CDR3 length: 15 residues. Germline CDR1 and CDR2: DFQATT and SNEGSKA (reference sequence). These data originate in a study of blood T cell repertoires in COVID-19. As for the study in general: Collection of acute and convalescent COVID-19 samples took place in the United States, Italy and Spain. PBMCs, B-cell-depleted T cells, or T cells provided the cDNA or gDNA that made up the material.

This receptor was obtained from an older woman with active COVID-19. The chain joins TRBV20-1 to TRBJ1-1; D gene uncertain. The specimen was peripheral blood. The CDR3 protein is CSASAVDRMNTEAFF. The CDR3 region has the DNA TGCAGTGCTAGTGCCGTAGATAGAATGAACACTGAAGCTTTCTTT.